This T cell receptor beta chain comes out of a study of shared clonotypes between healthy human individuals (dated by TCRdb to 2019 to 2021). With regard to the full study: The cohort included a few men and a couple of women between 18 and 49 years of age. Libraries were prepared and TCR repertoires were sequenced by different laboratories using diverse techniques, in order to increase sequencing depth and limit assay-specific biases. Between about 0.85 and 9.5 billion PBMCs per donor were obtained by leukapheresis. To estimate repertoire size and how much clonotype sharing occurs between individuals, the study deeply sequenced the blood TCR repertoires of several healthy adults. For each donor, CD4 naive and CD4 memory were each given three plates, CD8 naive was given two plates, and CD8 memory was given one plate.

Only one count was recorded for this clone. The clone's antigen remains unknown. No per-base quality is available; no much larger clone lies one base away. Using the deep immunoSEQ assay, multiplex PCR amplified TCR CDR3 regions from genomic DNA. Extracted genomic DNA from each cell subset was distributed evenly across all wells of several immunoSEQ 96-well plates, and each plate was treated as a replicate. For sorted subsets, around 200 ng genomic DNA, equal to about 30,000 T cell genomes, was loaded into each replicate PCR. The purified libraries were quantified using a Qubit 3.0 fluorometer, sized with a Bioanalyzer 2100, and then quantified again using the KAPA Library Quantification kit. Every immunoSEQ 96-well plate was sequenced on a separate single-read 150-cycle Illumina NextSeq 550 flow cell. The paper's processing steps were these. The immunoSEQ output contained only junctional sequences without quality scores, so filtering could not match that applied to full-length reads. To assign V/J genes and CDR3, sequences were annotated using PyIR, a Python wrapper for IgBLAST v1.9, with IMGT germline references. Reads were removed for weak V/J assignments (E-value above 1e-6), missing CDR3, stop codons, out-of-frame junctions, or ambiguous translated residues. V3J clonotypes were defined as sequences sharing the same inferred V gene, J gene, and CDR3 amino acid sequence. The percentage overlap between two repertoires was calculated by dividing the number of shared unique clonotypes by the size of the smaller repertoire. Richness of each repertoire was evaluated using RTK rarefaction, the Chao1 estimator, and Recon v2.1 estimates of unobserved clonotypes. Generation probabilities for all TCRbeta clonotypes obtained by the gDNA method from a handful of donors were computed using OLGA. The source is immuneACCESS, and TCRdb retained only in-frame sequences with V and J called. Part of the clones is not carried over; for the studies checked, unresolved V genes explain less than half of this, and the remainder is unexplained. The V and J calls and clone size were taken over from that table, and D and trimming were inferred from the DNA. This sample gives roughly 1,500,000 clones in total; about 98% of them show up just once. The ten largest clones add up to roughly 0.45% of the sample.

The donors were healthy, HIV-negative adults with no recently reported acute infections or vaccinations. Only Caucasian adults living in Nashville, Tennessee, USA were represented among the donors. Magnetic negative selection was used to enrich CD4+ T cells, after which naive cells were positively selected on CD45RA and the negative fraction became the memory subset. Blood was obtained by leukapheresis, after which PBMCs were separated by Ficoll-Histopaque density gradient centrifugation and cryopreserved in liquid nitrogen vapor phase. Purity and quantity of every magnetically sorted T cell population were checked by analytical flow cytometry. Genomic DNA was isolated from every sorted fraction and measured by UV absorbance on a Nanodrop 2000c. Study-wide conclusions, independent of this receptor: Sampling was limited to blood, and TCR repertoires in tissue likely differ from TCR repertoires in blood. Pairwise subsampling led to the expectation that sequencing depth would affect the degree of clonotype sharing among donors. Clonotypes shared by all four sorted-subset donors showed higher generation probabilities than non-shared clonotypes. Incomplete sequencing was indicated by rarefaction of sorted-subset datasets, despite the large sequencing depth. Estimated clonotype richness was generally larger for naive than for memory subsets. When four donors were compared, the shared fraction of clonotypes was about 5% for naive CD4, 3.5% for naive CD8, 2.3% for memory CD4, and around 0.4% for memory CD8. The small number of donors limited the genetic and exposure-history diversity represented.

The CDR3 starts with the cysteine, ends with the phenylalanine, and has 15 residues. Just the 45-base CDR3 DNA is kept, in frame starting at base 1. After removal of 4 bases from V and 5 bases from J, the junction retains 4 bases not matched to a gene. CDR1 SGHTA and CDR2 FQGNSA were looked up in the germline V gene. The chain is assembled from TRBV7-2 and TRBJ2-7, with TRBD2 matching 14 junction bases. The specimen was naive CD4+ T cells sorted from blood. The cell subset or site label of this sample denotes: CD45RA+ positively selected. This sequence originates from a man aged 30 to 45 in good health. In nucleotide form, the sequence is TGTGCCAGCAGCTCGGGACTAGCGGGAGCCAACGAGCAGTACTTC. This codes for CASSSGLAGANEQYF. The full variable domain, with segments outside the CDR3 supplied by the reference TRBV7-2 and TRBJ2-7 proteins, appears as GAGVSQSPSNKVTEKGKDVELRCDPISGHTALYWYRQSLGQGLEFLIYFQGNSAPDKSGLPSDRFSAERTGGSVSTLTIQRTQQEDSAVYLCASSSGLAGANEQYFGPGTRLTVT.